The 21 T cell receptor beta chains in this list originate from one sample, sequenced in a study of blood T cell repertoires in COVID-19 (dated by TCRdb to between 2020 and 2021). Library generation was performed with the immunoSEQ multiplex PCR assay. TCRdb carries this immuneACCESS record with in-frame sequences only. Its versions omit some clonotypes, under half of them owing to an unresolved V gene in the studies checked, with the rest unexplained. Across this sample there are 230,000 or so clones, with 70% to 90% seen only once. The ten largest account for roughly 3.4% of the sample. The sample was PBMCs or T cells enriched from blood (not recorded which). The source is a woman aged 35 to 49 with acute COVID-19.

The J gene is TRBJ1-1, the V gene TRBV10-1; 7 bases map to TRBD1. Germline V gene data show CDR1 as WNHNN and CDR2 as SYGVQD (reference sequence). V lost 3 bases to trimming and J lost 5 bases; unmatched junction nucleotides: 6. The CDR3 has 14 residues. For the CDR3, the DNA is TGCGCCAGCAGTGACGACAGGGCGCGGACTGAAGCTTTCTTT. Amino acids: CASSDDRARTEAFF.

Notes on this clone: Different DNA sequences within this sample yield the same CDR3. This rearrangement joins TRBV30 to TRBJ1-3; perhaps TRBD1 as D (6 bases). The length of the CDR3 is 14 residues. V lost 0 bases and J 0 bases, leaving 6 bases between the germline ends. Germline CDR1 is GTSNPN and CDR2 is SVGIG (reference sequence). In nucleotides, the CDR3 is TGTGCCTGGAGTGTAGGGGGCTCTGGAAACACCATATATTTT. Amino acids: CAWSVGGSGNTIYF. The full variable domain, with the rest looked up from reference TRBV30 and TRBJ1-3, is SQTIHQWPATLVQPVGSPLSLECTVEGTSNPNLYWYRQAAGRGLQLLFYSVGIGQISSEVPQNLSASRPQDRQFILSSKKLLLSDSGFYLCAWSVGGSGNTIYFGEGSWLTVV.

This rearrangement joins TRBV2 to TRBJ2-6; 8 nucleotides line up with TRBD1. The CDR3 sequence is 15 residues long. Germline V gives CDR1 SNHLY, CDR2 FYNNEI. V dropped 7 bases and J dropped 3; count of bases not matched to a gene: 5. Here the CDR3 reads CASTRQGLGANVLTF. As DNA, the CDR3 is TGTGCCAGCACCAGACAGGGGCTTGGGGCCAACGTCCTGACTTTC.

V usage is TRBV18 and J usage is TRBJ1-5; 10 positions match TRBD1. Germline CDR1 reads KGHSH; CDR2 reads LQKENI. The CDR3 has 14 amino acids. Losses at the gene ends were 9 bases for V and 6 bases for J; bases not matched to a gene: 8. CDR3 bases: TGTGCCAGTTCCGGGACAGGGGACGGTCAGCCCCAGCATTTT. Its translation is CASSGTGDGQPQHF.

A word on this clone: One base away lies a much larger clone, so this may be a sequencing read error. The genes are TRBV2 and TRBJ1-6, with a possible D match to TRBD1 (5 bases). V was pared by 4 bases and J by 5 bases, with 6 bases between. CDR3 length equals 13 residues. The V gene's germline CDR1 is SNHLY and CDR2 FYNNEI. The CDR3 is CASSGGDNSPLHF. CDR3 sequence (DNA): TGTGCCAGCAGTGGGGGCGATAATTCACCCCTCCACTTT.

This chain links TRBV28 with TRBJ1-5; weak D call: TRBD1 (5 bases). This CDR3 contains 16 residues. Germline V gene lookup returns CDR1 MDHEN and CDR2 SYDVKM. Trimming cost V 1 base and J 2 bases, with 12 bases left between them. The CDR3 nucleotides read TGTGCCAGCAGTTTATACCCCGCCAGGGGCAATCAGCCCCAGCATTTT. This sequence encodes CASSLYPARGNQPQHF.

This clone appeared once. This chain uses TRBV24-1 with TRBJ2-1, with 11 bases aligning to TRBD2. Trimming at V came to 1 base and at J to 6 bases, leaving 10 bases not matched to a gene. This CDR3 region has 18 residues. Germline CDR1 KGHDR, CDR2 SFDVKD. Written as DNA, the CDR3 is TGTGCCACCAGTGATTTCGGGCTAGCGGGGGGTCCCAGCAATGAGCAGTTCTTC. Residues: CATSDFGLAGGPSNEQFF.

The V gene is TRBV7-8, the J gene TRBJ1-5; D may be TRBD1 (5 bases). V shed 1 base and J shed 4 bases, with 8 bases lying between them. The length of the CDR3 is 14 residues. Germline CDR1 SGHVS, CDR2 FQNEAQ. The CDR3 reads CASSLGGRNQPQHF. In DNA form, the CDR3 reads TGTGCCAGCAGCTTAGGGGGCCGTAATCAGCCCCAGCATTTT.

The rearrangement joins TRBV7-2 to TRBJ2-7; weak D call: TRBD2 (7 bases). Deletions cut 1 base from V and 2 bases from J, with 9 bases between. There are 14 residues in the CDR3. Germline-derived CDR1 and CDR2 are SGHTA and FQGNSA. CDR3 coding DNA: TGTGCCAGCAGCTTAGGAGGGGGGGCCTACGAGCAGTACTTC. Encoded protein: CASSLGGGAYEQYF.

The genes are TRBV11-2 and TRBJ1-2, with D hard to call. The CDR3 length is 15 residues. Germline V gene data show CDR1 as SGHAT and CDR2 as FQNNGV. V was shortened by 5 bases and J by 3 bases, with 16 bases between the two germline ends. The chain's CDR3 is CASSPLLTVHYGYTF. The CDR3 DNA is TGTGCCAGCAGCCCCCTTTTAACGGTCCACTATGGCTACACCTTC.

The chain joins TRBV7-2 to TRBJ2-3, with 11 bases identical to TRBD2. The CDR3 consists of 15 residues. The germline gives CDR1 SGHTA, CDR2 FQGNSA. The trim removed 6 bases at V and 4 bases at J, leaving 6 bases unmatched. The CDR3 loop reads CASRPLAGAPDTQYF. In DNA form, the CDR3 reads TGTGCCAGCAGACCACTAGCGGGGGCCCCAGATACGCAGTATTTT.

This chain joins TRBV5-8 and TRBJ1-5; D gene uncertain. Germline V CDR1 and CDR2: SGHTS, YDEGEE. V was clipped by 10 bases and J by 3 bases, with 23 bases between them. The CDR3 has 16 amino acids. DNA for the CDR3: TGTGCCGGCGCTGGAGGTTTCGGGAACTCCAATCAGCCCCAGCATTTT. Translated, it gives CAGAGGFGNSNQPQHF. The full variable domain, its missing parts supplied by reference TRBV5-8 and TRBJ1-5, is EAGVTQSPTHLIKTRGQQATLRCSPISGHTSVYWYQQALGLGLQFLLWYDEGEERNRGNFPPRFSGRQFPNYSSELNVNALELEDSALYLCAGAGGFGNSNQPQHFGDGTRLSIL.

This rearrangement joins TRBV5-1 to TRBJ2-7; possible D gene TRBD2, 5 bases. Trimming removed 4 bases at V and 5 bases at J, with 22 bases between. CDR3 length equals 16 residues. Germline CDR1 SGHRS, CDR2 YFSETQ. The CDR3 sequence: CASSPADRTGSHEQYF. CDR3 coding DNA: TGCGCCAGCAGCCCAGCCGACCGAACGGGGAGTCACGAGCAGTACTTC. Combining the CDR3 with reference TRBV5-1 and TRBJ2-7 gives the whole variable domain KAGVTQTPRYLIKTRGQQVTLSCSPISGHRSVSWYQQTPGQGLQFLFEYFSETQRNKGNFPGRFSGRQFSNSRSEMNVSTLELGDSALYLCASSPADRTGSHEQYFGPGTRLTVT.

This chain connects TRBV20-1 to TRBJ1-5, with TRBD1 matching over 8 bases. The germline V gene encodes CDR1 DFQATT and CDR2 SNEGSKA (reference sequence). There are 15 residues in the CDR3. V shed 3 bases, J shed 11 bases, and the junction held 15 bases outside the gene matches. Here the CDR3 reads CSASSVGQASLSQHF. The CDR3 DNA follows: TGCAGTGCTAGTTCTGTGGGACAGGCCTCATTGTCCCAGCATTTT.

The gene calls are TRBV3-1 (or the pseudogene TRBV3-2) and TRBJ2-3; D might be TRBD2 (5 bases). The V end was cut by 4 bases, the J end by 2 bases, with 13 bases between. The CDR3 is 15 amino acids. Germline values: CDR1 LGHDT, CDR2 YNNKEL (reference sequence). DNA for the CDR3: TGTGCCAGCAGCCCGAGGTCGGGGAACACAGATACGCAGTATTTT. This translates into CASSPRSGNTDTQYF.

The chain couples TRBV19 to TRBJ1-2, with TRBD1 matching 8 bases. Losses at the gene ends were 4 bases for V and 2 bases for J; bases not matched to a gene: 9. This CDR3 region has 16 residues. The germline V gene encodes CDR1 LNHDA and CDR2 SQIVND (reference sequence). The CDR3 is CASSTGRTGPNYGYTF. CDR3 coding DNA: TGTGCCAGTAGTACCGGAAGGACAGGGCCCAACTATGGCTACACCTTC.

The J gene is TRBJ2-5, the V gene TRBV11-1; TRBD2 matches at 7 bases. Germline lookup yields CDR1 SGHAT and CDR2 FQDESV (reference sequence). The CDR3 covers 14 residues. J was trimmed by 5 bases and V by 6 bases; bases with no gene match: 9. The DNA of the CDR3 is TGTGCCAGCAGGACTTCCGGGGGGAGGGAGACCCAGTACTTC. Its translation is CASRTSGGRETQYF.

The chain carries TRBV11-2 and TRBJ1-3, with D possibly matching TRBD1 (5 bases). The CDR3 is 16 residues long. Trimming removed 5 bases at V and 0 bases at J, with 14 bases between. In germline, CDR1 is SGHAT, CDR2 FQNNGV. The CDR3 nucleotides are TGTGCCAGCAGCACCAGACAGAGGCCCTCTGGAAACACCATATATTTT. It translates to CASSTRQRPSGNTIYF.

This clone showed up just once. The chain employs TRBV11-2 and TRBJ2-7; possibly TRBD1 for D (6 bases). V lost 5 bases to trimming and J lost 6 bases, with 23 bases between them. Germline assignment: CDR1 SGHAT and CDR2 FQNNGV. The CDR3 loop spans 16 amino acids. This chain's CDR3 is CASSHMTGLSSGEQYV. The DNA for the CDR3 is TGTGCCAGCAGCCATATGACAGGCCTTTCCTCGGGCGAGCAGTACGTC.

This clone was picked up a small number of times. This chain links TRBV23-1 with TRBJ2-1; 8 bases map to TRBD2. TRBV23-1 belongs to the ORF category, with a function that is uncertain. Unmatched junction bases numbered 3, after V lost 5 bases and J lost 6 bases. This CDR3 spans 13 amino acids. The CDR3 region has the DNA TGCGCCAGCAGTATCCGGGAGGGCAATGAGCAGTTCTTC. As protein: CASSIREGNEQFF.

The genes are TRBV5-1 and TRBJ2-3; possibly TRBD2 for D (7 bases). Germline CDR1 reads SGHRS; CDR2 reads YFSETQ. V lost 3 bases to trimming and J lost 6 bases, with 17 bases between them. The CDR3 totals 15 residues. The CDR3 DNA reads TGCGCCAGCAGCTGGCGGGGGCGAGCTATGGATACGCAGTATTTT. It is translated as CASSWRGRAMDTQYF.